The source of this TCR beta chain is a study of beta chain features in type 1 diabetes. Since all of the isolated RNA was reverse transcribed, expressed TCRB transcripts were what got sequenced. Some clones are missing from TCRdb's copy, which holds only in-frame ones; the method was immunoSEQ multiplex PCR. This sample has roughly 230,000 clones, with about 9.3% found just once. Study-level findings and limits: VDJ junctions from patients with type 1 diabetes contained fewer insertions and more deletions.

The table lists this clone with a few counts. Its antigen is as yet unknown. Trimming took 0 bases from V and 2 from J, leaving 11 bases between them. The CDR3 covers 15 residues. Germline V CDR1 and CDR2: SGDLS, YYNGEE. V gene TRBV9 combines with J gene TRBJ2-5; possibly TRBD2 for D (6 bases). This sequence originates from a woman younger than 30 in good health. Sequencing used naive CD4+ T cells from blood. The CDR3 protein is CASSVAPGRQETQYF. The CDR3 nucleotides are TGTGCCAGCAGCGTAGCTCCTGGGAGGCAAGAGACCCAGTACTTC.